Each of the 16 T cell receptor beta chains below was sequenced from the same sample in a study of blood T cells in healthy people across ages. A sample-barcoded 5' primer and a J-beta primer mix were used in a second PCR of about 6 to 11 cycles. TCRdb independently ran MiXCR on the 5' RACE reads; one entry per CDR3 protein. The data contain approximately 1,100,000 distinct CDR3 sequences, under 55% of them singletons. The sequencing input was blood. The receptor set was obtained from a woman aged 55-70 years in good health.

The V call is TRBV12-3 or TRBV12-4, the J call TRBJ2-1; D unclear. The J call may be in error: the DNA end matches TRBJ2-7 better. The CDR3 spans 14 residues. The CDR3 sequence is CASTHSHTYNEQYF. The CDR3 region has the DNA TGTGCCAGCACCCACAGTCATACCTACAATGAGCAGTACTTC.

V and J are TRBV3-1 and TRBJ2-7; TRBD2 agrees at 10 bases. After removal of 4 bases from V and 3 bases from J, the junction contained 6 bases not matched to a gene. CDR1 and CDR2 (germline): LGHDT, YNNKEL (reference sequence). The CDR3 has 15 amino acids. DNA of the CDR3: TGTGCCAGCAGCCGCGGGACTAGCGCTTTCTACGAGCAGTACTTC. It yields the protein CASSRGTSAFYEQYF.

The J gene is TRBJ1-2, the V gene TRBV5-8; 7 bases match TRBD1. The CDR3 runs 15 residues. Germline V gives CDR1 SGHTS, CDR2 YDEGEE. Losses at the gene ends were 4 bases for V and 2 bases for J; bases not matched to a gene: 8. The chain's CDR3 is CASSLRPTGNYGYTF. CDR3 DNA: TGTGCCAGCAGCCTCCGTCCGACAGGGAACTATGGCTACACCTTC.

This clonotype was seen only a few times. V is TRBV13 and J is TRBJ2-5, with 9 nucleotides matching TRBD2. CDR1 and CDR2 from the germline V gene are PRHDT and FYEKMQ (reference sequence). This CDR3 comprises 17 residues. V trimming: 3 bases; J trimming: 0 bases; junction bases outside the gene matches: 8. CDR3 sequence (DNA): TGTGCCAGCAGCTTTCGGCTAGCGGGGCAATACCAAGAGACCCAGTACTTC. Translation gives CASSFRLAGQYQETQYF.

This clonotype has more than one count but fewer than ten. This sequence joins TRBV4-1 and TRBJ1-5; D perhaps matches TRBD1 (5 bases). V was trimmed by 0 bases and J by 0 bases, leaving 12 bases between them. This CDR3 spans 17 amino acids. The germline V gene has CDR1 MGHRA and CDR2 YSYEKL. CDR3 nucleotide sequence: TGCGCCAGCAGCCAAGAACAGGTTATTTATAGCAATCAGCCCCAGCATTTT. This translates into CASSQEQVIYSNQPQHF.

This clonotype was detected only once. This may arise from a read error, as a much more abundant clone is one base away. The V gene is TRBV12-3 or TRBV12-4, the J gene TRBJ2-1; TRBD2 agrees at 8 bases. Trimming removed 4 bases from V and 5 bases from J; junction bases left unmatched: 7. This CDR3 spans 15 amino acids. CDR3 sequence reads: CASSSTSATNNEQFF. The CDR3 bases are TGTGCCAGCAGTTCGACTAGCGCCACAAACAATGAGCAGTTCTTC.

The rearrangement uses TRBV7-8 and TRBJ2-1, with TRBD2 matching 15 bases. Matching the DNA end better, TRBJ2-7 makes the J call doubtful. CDR3 length: 19 amino acids. Germline V gene data show CDR1 as SGHVS and CDR2 as FQNEAQ. Here the CDR3 DNA reads TGTGCCAGCAGCTTAGTAGGACTAGCGGGAGGGAGCTCCTACAATGAGCAGTACTTC. This translates into CASSLVGLAGGSSYNEQYF.

In this sample, this clonotype turned up a few times. The genes are TRBV27 and TRBJ2-3, with D unresolved. Germline loops: CDR1 MNHEY, CDR2 SMNVEV (reference sequence). The CDR3 extends over 13 amino acids. V was pared by 5 bases and J by 2 bases, with 8 bases between. CDR3 residues: CASSPPITDTQYF. CDR3 in DNA: TGTGCCAGCAGTCCACCTATCACAGATACGCAGTATTTT.

This clonotype was picked up a small number of times. The J gene is TRBJ2-2, the V gene TRBV7-2, with 11 bases identical to TRBD2. Germline V gene sequence: CDR1 SGHTA, CDR2 FQGNSA. The CDR3 extends over 16 amino acids. V shed 2 bases, J shed 7 bases, and the junction held 6 bases outside the gene matches. Here the CDR3 DNA reads TGTGCCAGCAGCTTAAGTACTAGCGGGAGATTCGGGGAGCTGTTTTTT. Translated, it gives CASSLSTSGRFGELFF.

This clonotype was seen a few times. The chain recombines TRBV29-1 with TRBJ2-7, with 8 bases fitting TRBD2. With 5 bases clipped from V and 1 base from J, the junction kept 4 bases outside the gene matches. CDR3 size: 13 residues. The germline V gene encodes CDR1 SQVTM and CDR2 ANQGSEA. The CDR3 DNA is TGCAGCGTTACTAGCGGACGTTCCTACGAGCAGTACTTC. It specifies CSVTSGRSYEQYF.

The DNA of the CDR3 is TGTGCCAGCAGCCAAGATGGGAAGACCCAGTACTTC. Translating it yields CASSQDGKTQYF. V and J are TRBV3-1 and TRBJ2-5; no reliable D call. V lost 0 bases and J lost 6, with 5 bases in between. CDR1 and CDR2 from the germline V gene are LGHDT and YNNKEL (reference sequence). The CDR3 is 12 residues long.

The rearrangement links TRBV12-3 or TRBV12-4 to TRBJ1-5; possibly TRBD1 for D (6 bases). The V end lost 5 bases, the J end lost 9 bases, and 14 bases lay between the germline ends. The CDR3 extends over 13 amino acids. Written as DNA, the CDR3 is TGTGCCAGCAGTACGGGGGACAAAAGGCCCCAGCATTTT. Protein product: CASSTGDKRPQHF.

V usage is TRBV3-1 and J usage is TRBJ2-3, with TRBD2 identical over 12 bases. Germline V gene sequence: CDR1 LGHDT, CDR2 YNNKEL (reference sequence). This CDR3 region has 17 residues. V shed 4 bases, J shed 3 bases, and the junction held 8 bases outside the gene matches. As DNA, the CDR3 is TGTGCCAGCAGCCCACGACTAGCGGGAGTGAGGACAGATACGCAGTATTTT. Encoded protein: CASSPRLAGVRTDTQYF.

This clonotype came up a few times. The V and J genes are TRBV3-1 and TRBJ2-7, with a weak D call TRBD2 (5 bases). The CDR3 extends over 15 amino acids. The V gene's germline CDR1 is LGHDT and CDR2 YNNKEL (reference sequence). With 4 bases removed from V and 3 bases from J, the gap between germline ends came to 16 bases. The CDR3 is CASSRSRSGFYEQYF. As DNA, the CDR3 is TGTGCCAGCAGCCGGTCACGGAGCGGATTCTACGAGCAGTACTTC.

The rearrangement uses TRBV20-1 and TRBJ2-7; D not certain. The germline V gene encodes CDR1 DFQATT and CDR2 SNEGSKA (reference sequence). The CDR3 covers 16 residues. Trimming stripped 3 bases from V and 4 bases from J, with 22 bases between. The CDR3 sequence: CSASLSDPVAMYEQYF. Here the CDR3 DNA reads TGCAGTGCTAGCTTGAGCGACCCGGTTGCTATGTACGAGCAGTACTTC.

The chain recombines TRBV2 with TRBJ1-4; D call uncertain. The V gene lost 3 bases and the J gene lost 0 bases, with 5 bases spanning the gap. From germline, CDR1 is SNHLY and CDR2 FYNNEI. This CDR3 contains 14 residues. CDR3 loop: CASSEEPTNEKLFF. The CDR3 region has the DNA TGTGCCAGCAGTGAGGAACCAACTAATGAAAAACTGTTTTTT.